The present T cell receptor beta chain was sequenced within a study of T-cell reconstitution after alpha-beta-depleted transplantation in children listed by TCRdb under 2016. As for the study more broadly: Using TCR repertoire profiling, the study quantitatively followed how T-cell immune reconstitution unfolded in children after TCRalphabeta/CD19-depleted allogeneic hematopoietic cell transplantation.

Libraries were made using PCR. Sequencing relied on an Illumina HiSeq 2500. TCR libraries were prepared with molecular barcoding, using unique molecular identifiers to normalize TCRbeta repertoire quantification. TCRdb reprocessed the public reads (quality trimming at Q25 with fastp, clone calling with MiXCR) and kept in-frame beta chains. Identical CDR3 proteins give one entry, which carries the most common genes and DNA. Across this sample there are about 540,000 distinct CDR3 sequences, with 18% seen only once. Of the sample, 2.5% to 3.5% falls within the top ten clones. A word on this clonotype: Its antigen has not been determined. The input lacks base qualities; no much larger clone sits a single base away.

The CDR3 runs 14 residues from the cysteine to the phenylalanine. Solely the CDR3 DNA is kept, with 42 bases framed from the first base. Trimmed from V: 4 bases; trimmed from J: 3 bases; junction bases lacking a gene match: 4. CDR1 and CDR2 are read off the germline V gene (reference sequence) as MNHEY and SMNVEV. Source: PBMCs from the stem cell graft donor, taken from the stem cell graft. This TCR was sampled from a human donor who donated a stem cell graft to a child with acute lymphoblastic leukemia. The chain is made from TRBV27 and TRBJ2-3, and 7 junctional nucleotides match TRBD2. The CDR3 reads as follows: CASSWVGRTDTQYF. Here is the DNA: TGTGCCAGCAGTTGGGTCGGGAGGACAGATACGCAGTATTTT.